These 24 T cell receptor beta chains originate from one sample sequenced in a study of tumor and adjacent non-tumor tissue in lung cancer. Three rounds of nested PCR, following a modified ARM-PCR protocol, produced the TCRbeta library. One entry per CDR3 protein results from TCRdb running MiXCR on the multiplex PCR reads. The sample holds approximately 79,000 distinct CDR3 sequences, around 80% seen once. This sample's RNA came from whole unsorted tissue. The normal lung tissue was taken more than 3 cm from the tumor edge. The sample taken for sequencing was distant non-tumor lung tissue. These receptors were collected from a man aged 65 to 79 with non-small cell lung cancer.

Concerning this clonotype: Because the CDR3 is missing its conserved closing phenylalanine or tryptophan, this is likely a read error. No DNA is shown, since the ends of the CDR3 on it are uncertain; the CDR3 is the one TCRdb lists. The rearrangement links TRBV4-1 to TRBJ1-1. Both ends counted, the CDR3 spans 16 residues. Germline assignment: CDR1 MGHRA and CDR2 YSYEKL. The CDR3 loop reads CASSQALGRLGAEAIL.

This clonotype was seen once. A junction end diverges from the germline sequence, so it may reflect a read error. The chain is built from TRBV4-2 and TRBJ2-3; 8 bases line up with TRBD2. In germline, CDR1 is LGHNA, CDR2 YNFKEQ. CDR3 length: 16 amino acids. This CDR3 reads CVSSLLGSGTEDMQYF. The DNA for the CDR3 is TGTGTCAGCAGCCTTTTGGGTAGCGGGACGGAAGATATGCAGTATTTT.

As to this clonotype: This may come from a read error, since a much larger clone is one base off. V gene TRBV29-1 combines with J gene TRBJ2-2; a weak D match, TRBD2 (6 bases). V lost 4 bases, J lost 5 bases, and 11 bases lay in between. CDR3 length: 13 residues. CDR1 is SQVTM, CDR2 ANQGSEA, per germline. The CDR3 here is CSVVGGKTGELFF. CDR3 sequence (DNA): TGCAGCGTTGTCGGCGGGAAAACCGGGGAGCTGTTTTTT.

With regard to this clonotype: Its ends do not fully match the called genes, so a read error is possible. The genes are TRBV7-9 and TRBJ2-3; D gene ambiguous. The germline gives CDR1 SEHNR, CDR2 FQNEAQ (reference sequence). The length of the CDR3 is 12 residues. The CDR3 loop reads CASSSLRDTQYF. DNA of the CDR3: TGTGCTAGCAGCTCCCTCCGTGATACGCAATATTTT.

About this clonotype: Being one base from a much bigger clone, this may be a read error. V and J are TRBV10-2 and TRBJ2-1, with no clear D. There are 11 residues in the CDR3. Looked up from germline, CDR1 is WSHSY and CDR2 is SAAADI. The DNA of the CDR3 is TGCGCCAACAGTGACCATGATATTCAGTTCTTC. Amino acid sequence: CANSDHDIQFF.

Concerning this clonotype: Germline and junction disagree at one end, which may indicate a read error. J is TRBJ1-2 and V is TRBV29-1; TRBD1 aligns across 8 bases. Per germline, CDR1 SQVTM and CDR2 ANQGSEA. This CDR3 region has 14 residues. CDR3 in amino acids: CSVQVPGQESGYTF. In nucleotides, the CDR3 is TGCAGCGTTCAAGTTCCGGGACAGGAGAGTGGCTACACTTTC.

As regards this clonotype: A much larger clone sits a single nucleotide away, making a read error possible. A read error is likely, as this CDR3 ends without the conserved phenylalanine or tryptophan. The V and J genes are TRBV4-1 and TRBJ1-1; 7 nucleotides align to TRBD1. Germline V gene data show CDR1 as MGHRA and CDR2 as YSYEKL. V was pared by 0 bases and J by 0 bases, with 13 bases of the junction left unmatched. The CDR3 is 19 residues long. The CDR3 region is CASSQDWAGGEWVNTEAFI. The CDR3 DNA is TGCGCCAGCAGCCAAGATTGGGCAGGGGGGGAGTGGGTGAACACTGAAGCTTTCATT.

The V gene is TRBV6-6, the J gene TRBJ1-1; D ambiguous. CDR1 MNHNY and CDR2 SVGAGI come from the germline V gene (reference sequence). The CDR3 contains 14 residues. Trimming cost V 11 bases and J 3 bases, with 19 bases left between them. The CDR3 region is CAADLRGWDTEAFF. The DNA for the CDR3 is TGTGCCGCAGATCTCAGAGGGTGGGACACTGAAGCTTTCTTT.

This clonotype has ten or more counts. The chain links TRBV5-1 to TRBJ2-5; D may be TRBD2 (6 bases). Germline V gene sequence: CDR1 SGHRS, CDR2 YFSETQ. Trimming took 5 bases from V and 1 from J, leaving 9 bases between them. The CDR3 spans 13 residues. DNA of the CDR3: TGCGCCAGCAGGTCCGGGAGCCAAGAGACCCAGTACTTC. This sequence encodes CASRSGSQETQYF.

V gene TRBV28 combines with J gene TRBJ2-1; 9 bases are a match to TRBD2. Trimming at V came to 7 bases and at J to 12 bases, leaving 16 bases not matched to a gene. The CDR3 extends over 15 amino acids. Looked up from germline, CDR1 is MDHEN and CDR2 is SYDVKM. DNA for the CDR3: TGTGCCAGCAAGGTCGCTAGCGGGATTTCCCTCGGGCAGTTCTTC. This sequence encodes CASKVASGISLGQFF.

Details on this clonotype: This sequence may be a read error, since a much larger clone differs from it by one base. In DNA form, the CDR3 reads TGTGCTAGTGGTTTGGGGACAGGGTTTGGGGAGACCCTGTACTTC. The encoded protein is CASGLGTGFGETLYF. J is TRBJ2-5 and V is TRBV12-5; TRBD1 aligns across 8 bases. This CDR3 is built from 15 residues. Germline V lookup: CDR1 LGHNT, CDR2 FRNRAP.

The J gene is TRBJ2-7, the V gene TRBV4-1; D unresolved. The CDR3 extends over 13 amino acids. The germline V gene encodes CDR1 MGHRA and CDR2 YSYEKL. The CDR3 is CARSQEQSYGQYV. CDR3 in DNA: TGCGCCAGAAGTCAAGAACAGTCATACGGGCAGTACGTC.

This clonotype was observed a handful of times. With a much larger clone just one base away, this may be a read error. The V call is TRBV6-1, the J call TRBJ2-7; perhaps D is TRBD1 or TRBD2 (5 bases each). From germline, CDR1 is MNHNS and CDR2 SASEGT. The CDR3 has 12 amino acids. The CDR3 DNA is TGTGTCAGCAAGGGGAGCACAGGTGAGCAGTACTTC. Its protein is CVSKGSTGEQYF.

The sample holds one count of this clonotype. This CDR3 fails to terminate in the conserved phenylalanine or tryptophan, so it likely reflects a read error. The chain combines TRBV6-2 or TRBV6-3 with TRBJ1-5, with D perhaps TRBD1 (5 bases). Trimming took 0 bases from V and 4 from J, leaving 7 bases between them. The germline V gene encodes CDR1 MNHEY and CDR2 SVGEGT. The CDR3 contains 14 residues. For the CDR3, the DNA is TGTGCCAGCAGTTACTCGCGGGGGAATCAGCCCCAGCATTAT. Its protein is CASSYSRGNQPQHY.

For this clonotype: An end of the junction does not agree with germline; a read error may underlie this. This chain's CDR3 is CASSPQEGIYTETFF. In nucleotides, the CDR3 is TGTGCCAGCAGCCCCCAAGAGGGGATTTACACTGAAACTTTCTTT. The rearrangement uses TRBV11-2 and TRBJ1-1, with D possibly TRBD1 on 5 matching bases. CDR1 is SGHAT and CDR2 is FQNNGV in the germline V gene. This CDR3 is built from 15 residues.

The rearrangement joins TRBV30 to TRBJ1-3; D might be TRBD1 (5 bases). Germline V CDR1 and CDR2: GTSNPN, SVGIG (reference sequence). The ends were cut back, 0 bases at V and 1 base at J, with 16 bases in the middle. This CDR3 is 17 amino acids long. CDR3 protein: CAWSVHKGPISGNTIYF. DNA for the CDR3: TGTGCCTGGAGTGTACATAAGGGGCCGATATCTGGAAACACCATATATTTT.

At least ten counts were recorded for this clonotype. The chain carries TRBV28 and TRBJ2-2; tentatively, D is TRBD1 (5 bases). The CDR3 spans 14 residues. Per germline, CDR1 MDHEN and CDR2 SYDVKM. V was trimmed by 5 bases and J by 8 bases, leaving 15 bases between them. The chain's CDR3 is CASSARTQSGELFF. CDR3 nucleotide sequence: TGTGCCAGCAGTGCGAGGACACAATCGGGGGAGCTGTTTTTT.

This clonotype was seen ten or more times. CDR3 bases: TGTGCCAGTCGGCGGGGGGGATCGCGGTATCGAGAGACCCAGTACTTC. As protein: CASRRGGSRYRETQYF. The chain couples TRBV6-2 or TRBV6-3 to TRBJ2-5, with 9 positions matching TRBD2. The germline CDR1 and CDR2 sequences are MNHEY and SVGEGT. The junction had 15 bases not matched to a gene; V was cut back by 9 bases and J by 4 bases. There are 16 residues in the CDR3.

About this clonotype: The junction departs from the called germline gene at one end, perhaps through a read error. The chain uses TRBV7-9 and TRBJ1-2; a weak D match, TRBD1 (6 bases). This CDR3 is 15 amino acids long. Germline-derived CDR1 and CDR2 are SEHNR and FQNEAQ (reference sequence). CDR3 sequence reads: CANRLEGVGFFVYTF. For the CDR3, the DNA is TGCGCCAACAGATTAGAGGGGGTCGGATTTTTTGTCTACACCTTC. Variable domain in full (rest from reference TRBV7-9 and TRBJ1-2): DTGVSQNPRHKITKRGQNVTFRCDPISEHNRLYWYRQTLGQGPEFLTYFQNEAQLEKSRLLSDRFSAERPKGSFSTLEIQRTEQGDSAMYLCANRLEGVGFFVYTFGSGTRLTVV.

On this clonotype: One end of the junction fails to match germline, which may point to a read error. V and J are TRBV5-1 and TRBJ2-1; D tentatively fits TRBD1 or TRBD2 (5 bases each). The CDR3 runs to 12 residues. Germline assignment: CDR1 SGHRS and CDR2 YFSETQ. CDR3 DNA sequence: TGCGCCAGTAGCCTGAATGGGACCGTGATACTCTTC. This translates into CASSLNGTVILF. Full variable domain (outside the CDR3, taken from reference TRBV5-1 and TRBJ2-1): KAGVTQTPRYLIKTRGQQVTLSCSPISGHRSVSWYQQTPGQGLQFLFEYFSETQRNKGNFPGRFSGRQFSNSRSEMNVSTLELGDSALYLCASSLNGTVILFGPGTRLTVL.

This clonotype was counted ten times or more. This chain joins TRBV29-1 and TRBJ2-5, with no clear D. V gave up 4 bases and J gave up 7 bases, with 16 bases separating them. There are 13 residues in the CDR3. Germline V CDR1 and CDR2: SQVTM, ANQGSEA. The CDR3 loop is CSVVDFSRGTQYF. Written as DNA, the CDR3 is TGCAGCGTTGTCGACTTTTCTCGAGGGACCCAGTACTTC.

A word on this clonotype: Because it lacks the conserved phenylalanine or tryptophan at the end, this CDR3 is likely a read error. V gene TRBV4-1 combines with J gene TRBJ2-7; 11 positions agree with TRBD2. CDR1 and CDR2 (germline): MGHRA, YSYEKL. V shed 5 bases, J shed 5 bases, and the junction held 11 bases outside the gene matches. The CDR3 runs to 16 residues. CDR3 region: CASSWTLAGERDEQYI. The CDR3 bases are TGCGCCAGCAGCTGGACACTAGCGGGAGAGCGGGACGAGCAGTACATC.

This clonotype was detected once. Sequence at one end of the junction differs from germline and may be a read error. The chain links TRBV11-2 to TRBJ2-2; 7 bases align to TRBD1. CDR3 length: 16 amino acids. Germline assignment: CDR1 SGHAT and CDR2 FQNNGV. CDR3 in amino acids: CASSLVGTGVAGDLYF. The CDR3 DNA reads as TGTGCCAGCAGCTTAGTCGGCACAGGGGTTGCCGGGGATCTGTATTTT.

Remarks on this clonotype: This likely comes from a read error, as the CDR3 has no conserved phenylalanine or tryptophan at its end. CDR3 in amino acids: CASTRLEVSTDMQYS. The CDR3 DNA follows: TGTGCCAGCACCCGTCTGGAAGTAAGCACAGATATGCAGTATTCT. The rearrangement uses TRBV11-3 and TRBJ2-3; D not resolved. Looked up from germline, CDR1 is SGHNT and CDR2 is YENEEA. This CDR3 region has 15 residues.